The 21 T cell receptor beta chains below all came from one sample that was sequenced in a study of blood T cell repertoires in COVID-19. Repertoires were generated with immunoSEQ multiplex PCR, while TCRdb's copy carries only in-frame clones and drops some. Of about 260,000 clones in the sample, more than 75% were seen once. The sample comprised peripheral blood. These receptors all stem from a man aged 35-49 years who had recovered from COVID-19.

V is TRBV27 and J is TRBJ2-3; the match to TRBD2 covers 13 bases. V lost 6 bases to trimming and J lost 1 base; unmatched junction nucleotides: 10. The CDR3 covers 18 residues. Germline V lookup: CDR1 MNHEY, CDR2 SMNVEV (reference sequence). CDR3: CASSRSGTSGTRTDTQYF. DNA for the CDR3: TGTGCCAGCAGCCGCTCCGGGACTAGCGGGACTCGCACAGATACGCAGTATTTT.

This clone was detected only once. The chain carries TRBV6-5 and TRBJ2-1; TRBD1 matches at 7 bases. The CDR3 has 15 amino acids. Germline assignment: CDR1 MNHEY and CDR2 SVGAGI. The V gene end was trimmed by 8 bases and the J gene end by 7 bases; junction bases not matched to a gene: 14. CDR3 residues: CASRTRKQGSNEQFF. The CDR3 DNA sequence: TGTGCCAGCCGTACACGTAAACAGGGGTCGAATGAGCAGTTCTTC.

This chain links TRBV6-1 with TRBJ2-7; the D gene is possibly TRBD1 (5 bases). CDR1 and CDR2 (germline): MNHNS, SASEGT. This CDR3 region has 14 residues. V dropped 0 bases and J dropped 2 bases, with 8 bases sitting between them. This CDR3 reads CASSEATATYEQYF. CDR3 DNA: TGTGCCAGCAGTGAAGCGACAGCAACCTACGAGCAGTACTTC.

This sequence joins TRBV9 and TRBJ2-1, with D possibly matching TRBD2 (7 bases). The CDR3 consists of 17 residues. Germline-derived CDR1 and CDR2 are SGDLS and YYNGEE. Trimming pared 4 bases from V and 9 bases from J, leaving 26 bases between. CDR3 nucleotide sequence: TGTGCCAGCAGCCCCTCACGGGCGGGGCAGGGGAGGGTTGAGCAGTTCTTC. Protein sequence: CASSPSRAGQGRVEQFF. The entire variable domain, with the rest obtained from reference TRBV9 and TRBJ2-1, is as follows: DSGVTQTPKHLITATGQRVTLRCSPRSGDLSVYWYQQSLDQGLQFLIQYYNGEERAKGNILERFSAQQFPDLHSELNLSSLELGDSALYFCASSPSRAGQGRVEQFFGPGTRLTVL.

The rearrangement joins TRBV5-1 to TRBJ2-3; D gene uncertain. Germline lookup yields CDR1 SGHRS and CDR2 YFSETQ. V lost 3 bases to trimming and J lost 2 bases, with 13 bases between them. This CDR3 has 15 amino acids. CDR3 in amino acids: CASSYQARNTDTQYF. The DNA for the CDR3 is TGCGCCAGCAGCTACCAAGCGAGGAACACAGATACGCAGTATTTT.

This clone has a handful of counts. V and J are TRBV7-2 and TRBJ2-1; 13 positions agree with TRBD2. Trimming took 1 base from V and 8 from J; bases not matched to a gene: 2. The V gene's germline CDR1 is SGHTA and CDR2 FQGNSA. CDR3 length: 15 residues. Here the CDR3 reads CASSLGTSGGDEQFF. As DNA, the CDR3 is TGTGCCAGCAGCTTAGGGACTAGCGGGGGAGATGAGCAGTTCTTC.

The rearrangement joins TRBV7-9 to TRBJ2-3; no firm D call. The CDR3 loop spans 15 amino acids. Trimming shortened V by 5 bases and J by 0 bases, and 12 bases separated the two germline ends. Per the germline V gene, CDR1 is SEHNR and CDR2 is FQNEAQ (reference sequence). The CDR3 DNA reads as TGTGCCAGCAGCCTGGGCCCCCAGAGCACAGATACGCAGTATTTT. It translates to CASSLGPQSTDTQYF.

This clone appeared a single time. Written as DNA, the CDR3 is TGTGCCAGCAGAGATGACAGCTACGAGCAGTACTTC. Translated: CASRDDSYEQYF. V and J are TRBV27 and TRBJ2-7; weak D call: TRBD1 (5 bases). The V gene lost 6 bases and the J gene lost 3 bases, with 9 bases spanning the gap. Germline CDR1 and CDR2: MNHEY and SMNVEV (reference sequence). The CDR3 extends over 12 amino acids.

The chain combines TRBV3-1 (or the pseudogene TRBV3-2) with TRBJ2-7; 8 bases are shared with TRBD1. Germline V gene lookup returns CDR1 LGHDT and CDR2 YNNKEL (reference sequence). This CDR3 comprises 15 residues. V gave up 4 bases and J gave up 0 bases; unmatched junction bases: 5. The CDR3 DNA is TGTGCCAGCAGCCTGCGACAGGGGCCCTCCTACGAGCAGTACTTC. This sequence encodes CASSLRQGPSYEQYF.

The CDR3 region is CASSIEARANYGYTF. The DNA for the CDR3 is TGTGCCAGTAGTATAGAAGCGAGAGCTAACTATGGCTACACCTTC. The chain combines TRBV19 with TRBJ1-2; D call uncertain. CDR1 is LNHDA and CDR2 is SQIVND in the germline V gene (reference sequence). The CDR3 contains 15 residues. V was shortened by 0 bases and J by 0 bases, with 8 bases between the two germline ends.

V usage is TRBV7-2 and J usage is TRBJ2-3; D gene unclear. Germline CDR1 SGHTA, CDR2 FQGNSA. This CDR3 region has 15 residues. Trimming took 5 bases from V and 1 from J, leaving 13 bases between them. CDR3 loop: CASSPSLLGTDTQYF. The CDR3 coding sequence is TGTGCCAGCAGCCCCAGTTTATTGGGCACAGATACGCAGTATTTT.

The table lists this clone with a few counts. This rearrangement joins TRBV4-1 to TRBJ1-6, with D perhaps TRBD1 (6 bases). This CDR3 has 15 amino acids. The germline CDR1 and CDR2 sequences are MGHRA and YSYEKL. V lost 0 bases and J 14 bases, leaving 17 bases between the germline ends. The CDR3 is CASSQERQAPGALHF. The CDR3 DNA reads TGCGCCAGCAGCCAAGAGAGGCAGGCCCCAGGGGCCCTCCACTTT.

J is TRBJ2-7 and V is TRBV4-2; D gene unclear. CDR3 length equals 14 residues. The V end lost 1 base, the J end lost 3 bases, and 10 bases lay between the germline ends. Germline V lookup: CDR1 LGHNA, CDR2 YNFKEQ. This CDR3 is CASSQGLVGYEQYF. The CDR3 bases are TGTGCCAGCAGCCAAGGTCTAGTCGGCTACGAGCAGTACTTC.

This chain links TRBV14 with TRBJ1-2; unclear D gene. V lost 4 bases and J 7 bases, leaving 10 bases between the germline ends. Germline values: CDR1 SGHDN, CDR2 FVKESK. CDR3 length: 12 residues. The CDR3 reads CASSLGAVGYTF. The CDR3 DNA is TGTGCCAGCAGCCTCGGTGCCGTTGGCTACACCTTC.

The V gene is TRBV5-4, the J gene TRBJ2-7, with 9 bases matching TRBD1. Unmatched junction bases numbered 10, after V lost 9 bases and J lost 3 bases. This CDR3 spans 14 amino acids. CDR1 is SGHNT and CDR2 is YYREEE in the germline V gene (reference sequence). The CDR3 DNA is TGTGCCACATCGCACAGGGGGCAGGGCTACGAGCAGTACTTC. This gives the protein CATSHRGQGYEQYF.

This clone has a handful of counts. This chain links TRBV7-9 with TRBJ1-2; D ambiguous. Germline V lookup: CDR1 SEHNR, CDR2 FQNEAQ (reference sequence). Trimming took off 5 bases at V and 5 bases at J, with 15 bases between the two ends. This CDR3 has 14 residues. As DNA, the CDR3 is TGTGCCAGCAGCCGCGGGGAGCCGGCATATGGCTACACCTTC. It encodes CASSRGEPAYGYTF.

V gene TRBV11-3 combines with J gene TRBJ1-1; 7 bases agree with TRBD1. The CDR3 spans 14 residues. The V gene end was trimmed by 6 bases and the J gene end by 1 base; junction bases not matched to a gene: 5. Germline CDR1 and CDR2: SGHNT and YENEEA. In DNA, the CDR3 is TGTGCCAGCAGTCAAGGGGGCGGGAACACTGAAGCTTTCTTT. Its protein product is CASSQGGGNTEAFF.

The gene calls are TRBV23-1 and TRBJ2-7, with a tentative D call TRBD1 (5 bases). TRBV23-1 qualifies as an ORF whose function is uncertain. Trimming took off 3 bases at V and 6 bases at J, with 15 bases between the two ends. The CDR3 is 14 amino acids. In nucleotides, the CDR3 is TGCGCCAGCAGTCACATAAGAGTAGACAGCGAGCAGTACTTC. This encodes CASSHIRVDSEQYF.

This chain joins TRBV18 and TRBJ2-2, with a possible D match to TRBD2 (5 bases). V was clipped by 2 bases and J by 4 bases, with 8 bases between them. There are 14 residues in the CDR3. CDR1 and CDR2 (germline): KGHSH, LQKENI. The CDR3 protein is CASSPLGSTGELFF. In DNA, the CDR3 is TGTGCCAGCTCACCATTGGGGAGCACCGGGGAGCTGTTTTTT.

The chain joins TRBV21-1 to TRBJ2-1; no check of the table's D call, TRBD2, against the DNA was made. TRBV21-1 is labeled a pseudogene. This CDR3 is 18 amino acids long. CDR3 sequence reads: CASSKGSSGRAKDNEQFF. In DNA, the CDR3 is TGTGCCAGCAGCAAAGGGTCTAGCGGGAGGGCCAAGGACAATGAGCAGTTCTTC.

This clone was counted many times. J is TRBJ2-3 and V is TRBV29-1, with D possibly matching TRBD2 (6 bases). Germline CDR1 is SQVTM and CDR2 is ANQGSEA. The CDR3 loop spans 12 amino acids. Trimming left V 7 bases short and J 6 bases short, with 14 bases between. The CDR3 here is CSAGTPKDTQYF. In DNA, the CDR3 is TGCAGCGCCGGGACTCCTAAGGATACGCAGTATTTT.